A selection of T cell receptor beta chains follows, all from one sample in a study. In TCRdb, the RT-PCR reads were re-called with MiXCR into one record per CDR3 protein. The table has about 680,000 distinct CDR3 sequences, 14% seen once. The sample was memory CD4+ T cells from blood. Source of these receptors: a female donor in good health, serving as a healthy control. Both conserved end residues are part of each CDR3. The order of the fields is clone size, V gene, D gene, J gene, CDR3 protein, CDR3 DNA. A D gene is named only where the DNA matches it firmly. The size of a clone is reported for some rows only, either as once, few or many, or as a class for expanded clones.

clone_size: many
v_call: TRBV12-3/TRBV12-4
d_call: TRBD2
j_call: TRBJ2-7
cdr3_aa: CASSLMSGSNGEQYF
cdr3_nt: TGTGCCAGCAGCCTTATGAGCGGGAGTAACGGCGAGCAGTACTTC

clone_size: few
v_call: TRBV3-1
d_call: NA
j_call: TRBJ2-3
cdr3_aa: CASSQDLDTDTQYF
cdr3_nt: TGTGCCAGCAGCCAAGATCTTGACACAGATACGCAGTATTTT

clone_size: few
v_call: TRBV7-2
d_call: NA
j_call: TRBJ1-2
cdr3_aa: CASSSSWWGDTYYGYTF
cdr3_nt: TGTGCCAGCAGCTCAAGCTGGTGGGGGGACACTTACTATGGCTACACCTTC

clone_size: NA
v_call: TRBV20-1
d_call: NA
j_call: TRBJ2-1
cdr3_aa: CSAGAIPYNEQFF
cdr3_nt: TGCAGTGCCGGGGCTATCCCCTACAATGAGCAGTTCTTC

clone_size: few
v_call: TRBV5-1
d_call: TRBD2
j_call: TRBJ2-1
cdr3_aa: CASSLAGRTYNEQFF
cdr3_nt: TGCGCCAGCAGCTTGGCCGGGAGGACCTACAATGAGCAGTTCTTC

clone_size: NA
v_call: TRBV4-3
d_call: NA
j_call: TRBJ1-1
cdr3_aa: CASSQDPKAGVTEAFF
cdr3_nt: TGCGCCAGCAGCCAAGACCCAAAAGCAGGGGTCACTGAAGCTTTCTTT

clone_size: NA
v_call: TRBV20-1
d_call: TRBD1
j_call: TRBJ1-4
cdr3_aa: CSAGTGGKEKLFF
cdr3_nt: TGCAGTGCTGGGACAGGGGGGAAGGAAAAACTGTTTTTT

clone_size: NA
v_call: TRBV18
d_call: TRBD2
j_call: TRBJ2-7
cdr3_aa: CASTQGGSGNEQYF
cdr3_nt: TGTGCCAGCACCCAGGGAGGGAGTGGCAACGAGCAGTACTTC

clone_size: many
v_call: TRBV2
d_call: NA
j_call: TRBJ2-5
cdr3_aa: CASAKGRVETQYF
cdr3_nt: TGTGCCAGCGCAAAGGGCAGGGTCGAGACCCAGTACTTC

clone_size: many
v_call: TRBV4-2
d_call: TRBD2
j_call: TRBJ2-3
cdr3_aa: CASSQATGTSGRREYF
cdr3_nt: TGTGCCAGCAGCCAAGCTACCGGGACTAGCGGGAGAAGGGAGTATTTT

clone_size: NA
v_call: TRBV20-1
d_call: TRBD1
j_call: TRBJ1-5
cdr3_aa: CSASGQGRLNQPQHF
cdr3_nt: TGCAGTGCTAGTGGACAGGGACGTTTAAATCAGCCCCAGCATTTT

clone_size: NA
v_call: TRBV24-1
d_call: NA
j_call: TRBJ2-3
cdr3_aa: CATSWDQDTQYF
cdr3_nt: TGTGCCACCAGCTGGGATCAAGATACGCAGTATTTT

clone_size: many
v_call: TRBV5-1
d_call: NA
j_call: TRBJ2-7
cdr3_aa: CASWELGYEQYF
cdr3_nt: TGCGCCAGCTGGGAATTGGGCTACGAGCAGTACTTC

clone_size: many
v_call: TRBV10-3
d_call: TRBD1
j_call: TRBJ1-2
cdr3_aa: CAISGTGNYGYTF
cdr3_nt: TGTGCCATCAGTGGGACAGGGAACTATGGCTACACCTTC

clone_size: few
v_call: TRBV9
d_call: NA
j_call: TRBJ2-1
cdr3_aa: CASSVDPLYPNEQFF
cdr3_nt: TGTGCCAGCAGCGTAGACCCACTCTACCCCAATGAGCAGTTCTTC

clone_size: NA
v_call: TRBV6-1
d_call: NA
j_call: TRBJ2-3
cdr3_aa: CASSQQAAVDTQYF
cdr3_nt: TGTGCCAGCAGTCAGCAGGCGGCGGTGGATACGCAGTATTTT

clone_size: few
v_call: TRBV18
d_call: NA
j_call: TRBJ2-7
cdr3_aa: CASSPSGANYEQYF
cdr3_nt: TGTGCCAGCTCACCCTCGGGGGCCAACTACGAGCAGTACTTC

clone_size: NA
v_call: TRBV6-2/TRBV6-3
d_call: NA
j_call: TRBJ1-2
cdr3_aa: CASSPHGSDGYTF
cdr3_nt: TGTGCCAGCAGCCCCCATGGTTCAGATGGCTACACCTTC

clone_size: NA
v_call: TRBV5-5
d_call: NA
j_call: TRBJ2-7
cdr3_aa: CASSLVPMGEQYF
cdr3_nt: TGTGCCAGCAGCTTGGTACCCATGGGGGAGCAGTACTTC

clone_size: NA
v_call: TRBV5-6
d_call: TRBD2
j_call: TRBJ2-5
cdr3_aa: CASSFLAGGYQETQYF
cdr3_nt: TGTGCCAGCAGCTTTCTGGCGGGAGGGTACCAAGAGACCCAGTACTTC

clone_size: NA
v_call: TRBV28
d_call: TRBD1
j_call: TRBJ1-5
cdr3_aa: CASSRIGNQGVGQPQHF
cdr3_nt: TGTGCCAGCAGCCGAATTGGGAATCAGGGGGTCGGACAGCCCCAGCATTTT

clone_size: NA
v_call: TRBV20-1
d_call: NA
j_call: TRBJ2-1
cdr3_aa: CSAQAGFEMEQFF
cdr3_nt: TGCAGTGCTCAGGCCGGATTTGAGATGGAGCAGTTCTTC

clone_size: many
v_call: TRBV29-1
d_call: TRBD1
j_call: TRBJ2-4
cdr3_aa: CSVVRDRGANIQYF
cdr3_nt: TGCAGCGTCGTTCGGGACAGGGGGGCAAACATTCAGTACTTC

clone_size: many
v_call: TRBV3-1
d_call: NA
j_call: TRBJ1-1
cdr3_aa: CASSQEGRTEAFF
cdr3_nt: TGTGCCAGCAGCCAAGAGGGGAGAACTGAAGCTTTCTTT